These T cell receptor beta chains were read from a single sample in a study of neurological immune-mediated disorders. Each CDR3 protein is one row after TCRdb ran MiXCR on the 5' RACE reads. The sample has approximately 50,000 distinct CDR3 sequences, more than 3.5% seen once. Sequencing input: PBMCs. These receptors were obtained from a man between 60 and 75 years old with multiple sclerosis. CDR3s include the opening cysteine and the closing phenylalanine or tryptophan. A D gene is named only where the DNA matches it firmly. Clone size, where shown, is once, few, many, or a class for clones that have expanded.

cdr3_length,j_call,clone_size,d_call,v_call,cdr3_nt,cdr3_aa
16,TRBJ1-1,many,.,TRBV15,TGTGCCACCAGCAGAGAGCAGCTCAGGGCCAACACTGAAGCTTTCTTT,CATSREQLRANTEAFF
13,TRBJ1-2,many,TRBD1,TRBV20-1,TGCAGTGCTAGTCACAGGGGGTCCTATGGCTACACCTTC,CSASHRGSYGYTF
15,TRBJ1-1,many,.,TRBV7-6,TGTGCCAGCAGCCTCCGGATGGCGTCTACTACTGAAGCTTTCTTT,CASSLRMASTTEAFF
13,TRBJ2-5,many,.,TRBV12-3/TRBV12-4,TGTGCCAGCAGTCCCCGGGTGAGGGAGACCCAGTACTTC,CASSPRVRETQYF
13,TRBJ1-1,many,.,TRBV6-5,TGTGCCAGCAGGAAACCGGGACACCCTGAGGCTTTCTTT,CASRKPGHPEAFF
14,TRBJ1-3,many,.,TRBV20-1,TGCAGTGCTCGACAGGCCAGGACCGGAAACACCATATATTTT,CSARQARTGNTIYF
15,TRBJ1-1,many,TRBD1,TRBV5-1,TGCGCCAGCAGCTTGGCAGGGGGAAACGGGGCTGAAGCTTTCTTT,CASSLAGGNGAEAFF
13,TRBJ2-7,many,TRBD1,TRBV20-1,TGCAGTGCTAGCCCTGGACAGGCCTACGAGCAGTACTTC,CSASPGQAYEQYF
14,TRBJ2-3,many,.,TRBV7-9,TGTGCCAGCAGCTTGAGGGGGGACACAGATACGCAGTATTTT,CASSLRGDTDTQYF
17,TRBJ2-1,many,.,TRBV5-7,TGTGCCAGCAGCTTCAGCCGGGGGACATCGGACGACAATGAGCAGTTCTTC,CASSFSRGTSDDNEQFF
11,TRBJ2-1,many,.,TRBV27,TGTGCCAGCAGTTTATACAATGAGCAGTTCTTC,CASSLYNEQFF
15,TRBJ1-2,many,.,TRBV12-3/TRBV12-4,TGTGCCAGCAGTTTTGGCCGAACACCCAACTATGGCTACACCTTC,CASSFGRTPNYGYTF
13,TRBJ2-2,many,.,TRBV5-6,TGTGCCAGCAGCTTGCGAGTGTCCGGGGAGCTGTTTTTT,CASSLRVSGELFF
13,TRBJ2-7,many,.,TRBV10-3,TGTGCCCACTCGGAGGCCCCGGAGGACGAGCAGTACTTC,CAHSEAPEDEQYF
15,TRBJ1-1,many,.,TRBV12-3/TRBV12-4,TGTGCCAGCAGTTTATATGGGGGGAGGAACACTGAAGCTTTCTTT,CASSLYGGRNTEAFF
13,TRBJ2-1,few,.,TRBV19,TGTGCCAGTAGTACAGACTGGGGCCGTGAGCAGTTCTTC,CASSTDWGREQFF
14,TRBJ2-3,many,TRBD2,TRBV20-1,TGCAGTGCCCAAGGCCAGCGGGAGACAGATACGCAGTATTTT,CSAQGQRETDTQYF
14,TRBJ1-2,many,.,TRBV7-9,TGTGCCAGCAGCTTAGTCTCGGCGGGGAATGGCTACACCTTC,CASSLVSAGNGYTF
15,TRBJ1-1,many,.,TRBV10-3,TGTGCCATCAGTGGGCGGGAGGGAAAATCCACTGAAGCTTTCTTT,CAISGREGKSTEAFF
15,TRBJ2-5,many,.,TRBV2,TGTGCCAGCAGTGGGACAGATTTGATCAGCGAGACCCAGTACTTC,CASSGTDLISETQYF
14,TRBJ2-7,many,.,TRBV6-1,TGTGCCAGCAGTGTAGGGGACTTTACCTACGAGCAGTACTTC,CASSVGDFTYEQYF
16,TRBJ1-2,many,TRBD1,TRBV25-1,TGTGCCAGCAGTGCGCCCGCCCCCGGGACAGATTATGGCTACACCTTC,CASSAPAPGTDYGYTF
12,TRBJ2-4,many,TRBD2,TRBV20-1,TGCAGTGCTAGCGGGAGGGGGAACATTCAGTACTTC,CSASGRGNIQYF
15,TRBJ2-1,.,.,TRBV3-1,TGTGCCAGCAGCCAAGAAAGTACAGGCGGTGATAAGCAGTTCTTC,CASSQESTGGDKQFF
13,TRBJ1-1,.,.,TRBV5-1,TGCGCCAGCACGGAGGGAGGGAACACTGAAGCTTTCTTT,CASTEGGNTEAFF
15,TRBJ1-6,many,TRBD1,TRBV7-6,TGTGCCAGCAGCGGGCAGGACAGGTCTGATTCACCCCTCCACTTT,CASSGQDRSDSPLHF
16,TRBJ1-6,many,.,TRBV5-1,TGCGCCAGCAGCTTACCCACGGGTGGGGAGGATTCACCCCTCCACTTT,CASSLPTGGEDSPLHF
13,TRBJ2-5,many,.,TRBV20-1,TGCAGTGCTAGAGACCACATCAGAACGACCCAGTACTTC,CSARDHIRTTQYF
13,TRBJ2-1,.,TRBD2,TRBV29-1,TGCAGCGTTGGACTAGCGGACTACAATGAGCAGTTCTTC,CSVGLADYNEQFF
14,TRBJ1-5,many,.,TRBV5-1,TGCGCCAGCAGCTTGGAGGGGGGGATTCAGCCCCAGCATTTT,CASSLEGGIQPQHF
15,TRBJ2-1,many,.,TRBV7-8,TGTGCCAGCAGCTTAGGGGCGGCCTGGGGCAATGAGCAGTTCTTC,CASSLGAAWGNEQFF
13,TRBJ2-2,many,.,TRBV4-2,TGTGCCAGCAGAATGGCTGGGCCCGGGGAGCTGTTTTTT,CASRMAGPGELFF
14,TRBJ2-3,many,.,TRBV4-2,TGTGCCAGCAGCCAAAGAGAATCCACAGATACGCAGTATTTT,CASSQRESTDTQYF